Each of the 7 T cell receptor beta chains below was sequenced from the same sample in a study of neurological immune-mediated disorders. From the 5' RACE reads, TCRdb called clonotypes with MiXCR, one entry per CDR3 protein. This table holds over 65,000 distinct CDR3 sequences, approximately 2.4% found once. What was sequenced was PBMCs. The receptors stem from a woman aged 25 to 39 with multiple sclerosis.

This clonotype was counted ten times or more. V is TRBV7-2 and J is TRBJ1-1; D remains ambiguous. Deletions cut 5 bases from V and 0 bases from J, with 7 bases between. CDR3 length: 13 residues. CDR1 is SGHTA and CDR2 is FQGNSA in the germline V gene. In DNA, the CDR3 is TGTGCCAGCAGCCGTCTGATGAACACTGAAGCTTTCTTT. This gives the protein CASSRLMNTEAFF.

This clonotype was picked up many times. This chain uses TRBV18 with TRBJ1-1; D remains unclear. The CDR3 runs to 15 residues. Germline V gene data show CDR1 as KGHSH and CDR2 as LQKENI. The V end lost 2 bases, the J end lost 7 bases, and 17 bases lay between the germline ends. As DNA, the CDR3 is TGTGCCAGCTCACCAGAAGTAGCATTGCCAATTGAAGCTTTCTTT. Translation gives CASSPEVALPIEAFF.

This clonotype has just a few counts. At one end, the junction sequence differs from germline, possibly due to a read error. The genes are TRBV20-1 and TRBJ1-5; D ambiguous. Germline CDR1 and CDR2: DFQATT and SNEGSKA (reference sequence). The CDR3 runs 13 residues. The CDR3 nucleotides read TGCAGTGCTATCCGCAGAACCAATAAGACCCAGAATTTT. Its protein product is CSAIRRTNKTQNF.

This clonotype was found many times. The V and J genes are TRBV5-5 and TRBJ2-4, with TRBD1 identical over 10 bases. V lost 0 bases and J lost 6; bases outside the gene matches: 3. The CDR3 has 15 amino acids. Germline-derived CDR1 and CDR2 are SGHKS and YYEKEE (reference sequence). The CDR3: CASSLGQGARNIQYF. The CDR3 region has the DNA TGTGCCAGCAGCTTGGGACAGGGGGCGAGAAACATTCAGTACTTC.

This clonotype came up many times. The chain uses TRBV5-1 and TRBJ2-7; TRBD1 aligns across 7 bases. The CDR3 is 14 amino acids. Trimming took 0 bases from V and 5 from J; bases not matched to a gene: 5. CDR1 is SGHRS and CDR2 is YFSETQ in the germline V gene. CDR3: CASSLGQGVDEQYF. The CDR3 nucleotides read TGCGCCAGCAGCTTGGGACAGGGAGTTGACGAGCAGTACTTC.

This clonotype showed up many times. This chain joins TRBV12-3 or TRBV12-4 and TRBJ2-5; 8 bases map to TRBD2. The CDR3 has 14 residues. The J segment lost 4 bases and the V segment lost 3 bases, leaving 4 bases of the junction unmatched. Here the CDR3 DNA reads TGTGCCAGCAGTTTTGTGGCGGGAGGAGAGACCCAGTACTTC. Translated, it gives CASSFVAGGETQYF.

This clonotype was seen many times. CDR3 residues: CASSQGAATEAFF. For the CDR3, the DNA is TGCGCCAGCAGCCAAGGGGCGGCCACTGAAGCTTTCTTT. V gene TRBV4-3 combines with J gene TRBJ1-1; D unresolved. CDR3 length: 13 residues. V was clipped by 1 base and J by 4 bases, with 7 bases between them. Looked up from germline, CDR1 is LGHNA and CDR2 is YSLEER.